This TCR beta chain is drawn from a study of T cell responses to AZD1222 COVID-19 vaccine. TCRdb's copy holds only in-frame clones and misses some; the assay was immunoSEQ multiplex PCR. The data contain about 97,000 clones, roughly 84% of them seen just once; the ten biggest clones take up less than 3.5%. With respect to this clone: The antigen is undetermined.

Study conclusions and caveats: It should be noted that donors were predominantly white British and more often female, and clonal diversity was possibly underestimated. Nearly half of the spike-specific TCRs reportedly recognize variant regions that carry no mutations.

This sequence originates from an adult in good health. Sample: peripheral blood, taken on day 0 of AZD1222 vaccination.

CDR3 in DNA: TGTGCCAGCAGTCTGGGACTAGCGGCCTCCTACGAGCAGTACTTC. Its translation: CASSLGLAASYEQYF. This sequence joins TRBV27 and TRBJ2-7; 11 nucleotides align to TRBD2. With 5 bases clipped from V and 0 bases from J, the junction kept 3 bases outside the gene matches. The CDR3 spans 15 residues. Germline CDR1 is MNHEY and CDR2 is SMNVEV (reference sequence).